Following are 21 T cell receptor beta chains from one sample sequenced in a study of CD8 T cells in ankylosing spondylitis (dated by TCRdb to the late 2010s). The library relied on 5' RACE. Data came from an Illumina HiSeq 2500. TCRdb handled the public reads itself, with Q25 trimming in fastp and clone calling in MiXCR, and kept productive beta chains. Rows matching on CDR3 protein sequence are summarized as one entry with the most common DNA and genes. The sample has 80,000 to 90,000 distinct CDR3 sequences on record, 27% of them singletons. Approximately 59% of the sample lies in the top ten. The sequenced sample consisted of blood, either unsorted or a sorted T cell fraction (not recorded which). The receptor set was obtained from a male donor with ankylosing spondylitis or in good health (not recorded which).

This clonotype was seen ten or more times. This chain's CDR3 is CSVGSGEQFF. The CDR3 region has the DNA TGCAGCGTTGGATCCGGTGAGCAGTTCTTC. This chain connects TRBV29-1 to TRBJ2-1; D not certain. Trimming cost V 4 bases and J 9 bases, with 7 bases left between them. Germline V CDR1 and CDR2: SQVTM, ANQGSEA. The CDR3 loop spans 10 amino acids.

This chain joins TRBV5-1 and TRBJ1-2; the D is unclear. Trimming left V 3 bases short and J 3 bases short, with 12 bases between. CDR3 length: 14 residues. From germline, CDR1 is SGHRS and CDR2 YFSETQ. CDR3 nucleotide sequence: TGCGCCAGCAGCTCCCGCGACGGAGACTATGGCTACACCTTC. It codes for CASSSRDGDYGYTF.

The gene calls are TRBV6-1 and TRBJ2-3; 14 bases line up with TRBD2. Unmatched junction bases numbered 8, after V lost 7 bases and J lost 2 bases. Germline V gene data show CDR1 as MNHNS and CDR2 as SASEGT. The CDR3 contains 17 residues. CDR3: CASTPGLAGGVTDTQYF. The CDR3 DNA follows: TGTGCCAGCACCCCAGGACTAGCGGGGGGTGTCACAGATACGCAGTATTTT.

The gene calls are TRBV20-1 and TRBJ2-3, with D possibly being TRBD1 or TRBD2 (5 bases each). The CDR3 length is 14 residues. CDR1 is DFQATT, CDR2 SNEGSKA, per germline (reference sequence). Trimming removed 3 bases at V and 2 bases at J, with 12 bases between. The CDR3 nucleotides are TGCAGTGCTAGGAGGGCAGGGAACACAGATACGCAGTATTTT. Translated, it gives CSARRAGNTDTQYF.

The rearrangement links TRBV18 to TRBJ2-7; 7 nucleotides align to TRBD1. V was pared by 5 bases and J by 3 bases, with 7 bases of the junction left unmatched. The germline V gene encodes CDR1 KGHSH and CDR2 LQKENI. This CDR3 region has 14 residues. CDR3 protein: CASSAGTAVYEQYF. CDR3 in DNA: TGTGCCAGCTCAGCCGGGACAGCAGTCTACGAGCAGTACTTC.

V and J are TRBV12-5 and TRBJ2-5, with 7 bases matching TRBD1. The CDR3 is 13 residues long. The V and J ends lost 2 bases and 5 bases, in that order; junction bases with no gene match: 2. The germline gives CDR1 LGHNT, CDR2 FRNRAP. This chain's CDR3 is CASGLSGQETQYF. The CDR3 bases are TGTGCTAGTGGTTTGTCGGGACAGGAGACCCAGTACTTC.

This clonotype was observed a few times. CDR3 region: CASSLEASGGYNEQFF. The DNA for the CDR3 is TGCGCCAGCAGCTTGGAGGCTAGCGGGGGTTACAATGAGCAGTTCTTC. The gene calls are TRBV5-1 and TRBJ2-1, with TRBD2 matching over 10 bases. CDR1 is SGHRS, CDR2 YFSETQ, per germline. The CDR3 covers 16 residues. V gave up 0 bases and J gave up 4 bases; unmatched junction bases: 4.

This clonotype has only a few counts. The CDR3 region has the DNA TGCGCCAGCAGCTTGGGGGCTTTTATGAACACTGAAGCTTTCTTT. Translating gives CASSLGAFMNTEAFF. The V and J genes are TRBV5-1 and TRBJ1-1; no clear D gene. The ends were cut back, 0 bases at V and 0 bases at J, with 9 bases in the middle. Germline V gene lookup returns CDR1 SGHRS and CDR2 YFSETQ. The CDR3 is made up of 15 amino acids.

The chain links TRBV6-1 to TRBJ2-3; D remains unclear. The germline CDR1 and CDR2 sequences are MNHNS and SASEGT. The V and J ends lost 5 bases and 2 bases respectively, with 17 bases between them. CDR3 length: 16 residues. The CDR3 DNA reads as TGTGCCAGCAGTAGAGACGCCAGGACGGACACAGATACGCAGTATTTT. As protein: CASSRDARTDTDTQYF.

This clonotype was detected a few times. The V and J genes are TRBV5-1 and TRBJ2-3, with TRBD1 matching 7 bases. Germline V gene data show CDR1 as SGHRS and CDR2 as YFSETQ. The CDR3 covers 15 residues. V trimming: 2 bases; J trimming: 2 bases; junction bases outside the gene matches: 5. CDR3 bases: TGCGCCAGCAGCTTCGGACAGGCGATCACAGATACGCAGTATTTT. Amino acid sequence: CASSFGQAITDTQYF. Filled out from reference TRBV5-1 and TRBJ2-3, the complete variable domain reads KAGVTQTPRYLIKTRGQQVTLSCSPISGHRSVSWYQQTPGQGLQFLFEYFSETQRNKGNFPGRFSGRQFSNSRSEMNVSTLELGDSALYLCASSFGQAITDTQYFGPGTRLTVL.

The gene calls are TRBV24-1 and TRBJ2-4; D remains unclear. CDR1 is KGHDR, CDR2 SFDVKD, per germline. The CDR3 runs 17 residues. V was trimmed by 9 bases and J by 3 bases, leaving 23 bases between them. The CDR3 nucleotides are TGTGCCACCTTCGAGTCCCTAGGCGACGCGGACAAAAACATTCAGTACTTC. Encoded protein: CATFESLGDADKNIQYF.

Only a few counts were recorded for this clonotype. The genes are TRBV7-3 and TRBJ1-1, with D possibly TRBD1 on 5 matching bases. CDR1 is SGHTA, CDR2 FQGTGA, per germline. There are 16 residues in the CDR3. The ends were cut back, 5 bases at V and 4 bases at J, with 20 bases in the middle. CDR3 in amino acids: CASSRAVGIRGTEAFF. As DNA, the CDR3 is TGTGCCAGCAGCCGCGCAGTGGGGATAAGGGGCACTGAAGCTTTCTTT.

This clonotype was found a few times. J is TRBJ1-1 and V is TRBV5-1, with TRBD1 as a possible D gene (5 bases). This CDR3 is 14 amino acids long. Deletions cut 2 bases from V and 3 bases from J, with 11 bases between. Germline V gives CDR1 SGHRS, CDR2 YFSETQ. CDR3 loop: CASSLSGPDTEAFF. In nucleotides, the CDR3 is TGCGCCAGCAGCTTATCAGGGCCGGACACTGAAGCTTTCTTT.

This chain links TRBV14 with TRBJ2-1, with 8 bases fitting TRBD2. V shed 3 bases, J shed 3 bases, and the junction held 7 bases outside the gene matches. From germline, CDR1 is SGHDN and CDR2 FVKESK. This CDR3 is built from 16 residues. Here the CDR3 DNA reads TGTGCCAGCAGCCATTATATAGCGGGATTCTACAATGAGCAGTTCTTC. Its translation: CASSHYIAGFYNEQFF.

The J gene is TRBJ2-1, the V gene TRBV9; either TRBD1 or TRBD2 may fit D (6 bases each). The CDR3 totals 17 residues. V lost 3 bases, J lost 5 bases, and 21 bases lay in between. Germline assignment: CDR1 SGDLS and CDR2 YYNGEE. The CDR3 DNA is TGTGCCAGCAGCGCGAAGGGGGGTTTTGGCTTGCACAATGAGCAGTTCTTC. Its protein is CASSAKGGFGLHNEQFF. Using reference TRBV9 and TRBJ2-1 for the parts outside the CDR3, the full variable domain is DSGVTQTPKHLITATGQRVTLRCSPRSGDLSVYWYQQSLDQGLQFLIQYYNGEERAKGNILERFSAQQFPDLHSELNLSSLELGDSALYFCASSAKGGFGLHNEQFFGPGTRLTVL.

A few counts support this clonotype. The J gene is TRBJ1-1, the V gene TRBV7-3; 8 bases are a match to TRBD1. V lost 5 bases and J lost 3; bases outside the gene matches: 2. Germline CDR1 SGHTA, CDR2 FQGTGA. There are 13 residues in the CDR3. CDR3 coding DNA: TGTGCCAGCAGCGCGACAGGGGACACTGAAGCTTTCTTT. It specifies CASSATGDTEAFF.

The genes are TRBV5-1 and TRBJ2-1, with 12 bases that match TRBD2. From germline, CDR1 is SGHRS and CDR2 YFSETQ. Trimming removed 4 bases from V and 9 bases from J; junction bases left unmatched: 8. This CDR3 has 15 residues. The CDR3 bases are TGCGCCAGCAGCCCGACTAGCGGGGGTGTGGGTGAGCAGTTCTTC. Its protein product is CASSPTSGGVGEQFF.

The chain joins TRBV27 to TRBJ1-5; 9 nucleotides line up with TRBD1. Losses at the gene ends were 5 bases for V and 6 bases for J; bases not matched to a gene: 2. The CDR3 consists of 13 residues. The germline V gene encodes CDR1 MNHEY and CDR2 SMNVEV (reference sequence). This CDR3 is CASSPTGGQPQHF. The CDR3, as DNA: TGTGCCAGCAGTCCGACAGGGGGTCAGCCCCAGCATTTT.

A word on this clonotype: A much larger clone differs by one base, so this may be a read error. The chain links TRBV28 to TRBJ2-1; D not certain. This CDR3 is 11 amino acids long. The germline CDR1 and CDR2 sequences are MDHEN and SYDVKM. CDR3 in DNA: TGTCCCAGCAGTTTGGTGCGGGAGCAGTTCTTC. It is translated as CPSSLVREQFF.

This clonotype occurred many times. V gene TRBV7-9 combines with J gene TRBJ2-1; D ambiguous. Trimming shortened V by 1 base and J by 5 bases, and 6 bases separated the two germline ends. The CDR3 is 13 amino acids. CDR1 is SEHNR and CDR2 is FQNEAQ in the germline V gene (reference sequence). The DNA of the CDR3 is TGTGCCAGCAGCTTAGGTTTGGACAATGAGCAGTTCTTC. Protein: CASSLGLDNEQFF.

V usage is TRBV7-9 and J usage is TRBJ2-3, with 11 nucleotides matching TRBD2. The CDR3 length is 15 residues. V lost 8 bases, J lost 3 bases, and 7 bases stayed unmatched. The V gene's germline CDR1 is SEHNR and CDR2 FQNEAQ (reference sequence). The CDR3 DNA reads as TGTGCCAGCGCCTTTAGCGGGGGGGAAACAGATACGCAGTATTTT. It yields the protein CASAFSGGETDTQYF.